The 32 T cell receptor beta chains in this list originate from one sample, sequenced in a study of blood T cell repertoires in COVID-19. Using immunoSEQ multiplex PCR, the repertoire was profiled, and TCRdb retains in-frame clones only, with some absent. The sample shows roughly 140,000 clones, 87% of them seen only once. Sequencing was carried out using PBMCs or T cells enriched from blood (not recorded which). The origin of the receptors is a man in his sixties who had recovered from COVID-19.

The CDR3 coding sequence is TGCGCCAGCAGCCTGACCGGGAGGACCCAAGAGACCCAGTACTTC. Amino acid sequence: CASSLTGRTQETQYF. The V call is TRBV5-1, the J call TRBJ2-5; 7 positions match TRBD2. Germline V lookup: CDR1 SGHRS, CDR2 YFSETQ. The CDR3 is 15 residues long. The junction had 7 bases not matched to a gene; V was cut back by 4 bases and J by 1 base.

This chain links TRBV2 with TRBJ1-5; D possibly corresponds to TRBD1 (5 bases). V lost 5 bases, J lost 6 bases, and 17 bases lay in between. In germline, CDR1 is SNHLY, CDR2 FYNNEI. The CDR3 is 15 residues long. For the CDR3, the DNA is TGTGCCAGCAGTCTCCTAACCCCAGGGTCTCAGCCCCAGCATTTT. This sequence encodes CASSLLTPGSQPQHF.

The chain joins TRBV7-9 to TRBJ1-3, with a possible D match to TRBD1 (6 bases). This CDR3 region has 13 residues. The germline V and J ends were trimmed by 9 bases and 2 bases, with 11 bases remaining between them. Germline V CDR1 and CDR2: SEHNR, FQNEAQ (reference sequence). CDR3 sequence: CARTGSAGNTIYF. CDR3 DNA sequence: TGTGCCAGGACAGGATCGGCTGGAAACACCATATATTTT. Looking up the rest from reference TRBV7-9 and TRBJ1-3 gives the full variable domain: DTGVSQNPRHKITKRGQNVTFRCDPISEHNRLYWYRQTLGQGPEFLTYFQNEAQLEKSRLLSDRFSAERPKGSFSTLEIQRTEQGDSAMYLCARTGSAGNTIYFGEGSWLTVV.

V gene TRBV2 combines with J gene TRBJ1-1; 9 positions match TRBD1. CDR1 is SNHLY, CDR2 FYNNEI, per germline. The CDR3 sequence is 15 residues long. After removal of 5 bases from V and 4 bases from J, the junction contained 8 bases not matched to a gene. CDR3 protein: CASSFTGGRGTEAFF. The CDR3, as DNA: TGTGCCAGCAGTTTCACAGGGGGCAGGGGCACTGAAGCTTTCTTT. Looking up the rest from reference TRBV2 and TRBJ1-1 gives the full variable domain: EPEVTQTPSHQVTQMGQEVILRCVPISNHLYFYWYRQILGQKVEFLVSFYNNEISEKSEIFDDQFSVERPDGSNFTLKIRSTKLEDSAMYFCASSFTGGRGTEAFFGQGTRLTVV.

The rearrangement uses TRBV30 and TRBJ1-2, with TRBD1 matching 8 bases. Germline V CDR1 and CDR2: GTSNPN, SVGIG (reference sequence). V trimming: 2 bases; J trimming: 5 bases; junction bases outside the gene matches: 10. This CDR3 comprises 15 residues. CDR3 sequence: CAWSTGAGGGYGYTF. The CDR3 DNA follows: TGTGCCTGGAGTACCGGGGCAGGGGGCGGATATGGCTACACCTTC.

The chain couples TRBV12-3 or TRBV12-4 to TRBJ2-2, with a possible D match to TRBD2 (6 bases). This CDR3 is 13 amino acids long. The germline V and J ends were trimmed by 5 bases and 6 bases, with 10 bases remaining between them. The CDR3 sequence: CASSLRLAGELFF. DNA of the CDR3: TGTGCCAGCAGTCTCAGACTAGCCGGGGAGCTGTTTTTT.

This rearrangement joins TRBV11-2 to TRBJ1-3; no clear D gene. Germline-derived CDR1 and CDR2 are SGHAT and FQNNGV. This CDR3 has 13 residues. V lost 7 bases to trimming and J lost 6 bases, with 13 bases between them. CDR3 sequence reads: CASNAASANTIYF. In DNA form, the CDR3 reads TGTGCCAGCAACGCTGCGAGTGCAAACACCATATATTTT. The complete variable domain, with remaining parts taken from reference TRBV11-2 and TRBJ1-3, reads EAGVAQSPRYKIIEKRQSVAFWCNPISGHATLYWYQQILGQGPKLLIQFQNNGVVDDSQLPKDRFSAERLKGVDSTLKIQPAKLEDSAVYLCASNAASANTIYFGEGSWLTVV.

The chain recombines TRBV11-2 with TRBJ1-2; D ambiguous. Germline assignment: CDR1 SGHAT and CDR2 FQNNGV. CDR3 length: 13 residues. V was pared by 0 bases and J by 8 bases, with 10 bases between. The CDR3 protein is CASSLEGPSGYTF. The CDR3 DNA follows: TGTGCCAGCAGCTTAGAGGGCCCCAGCGGCTACACCTTC.

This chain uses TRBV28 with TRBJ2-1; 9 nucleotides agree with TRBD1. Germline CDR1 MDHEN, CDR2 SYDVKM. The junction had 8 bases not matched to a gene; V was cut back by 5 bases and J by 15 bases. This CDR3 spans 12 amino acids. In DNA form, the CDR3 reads TGTGCCAGCAGTCCCCGGACAGGGGCCGCGTTCTTC. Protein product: CASSPRTGAAFF. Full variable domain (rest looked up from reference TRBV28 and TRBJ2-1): DVKVTQSSRYLVKRTGEKVFLECVQDMDHENMFWYRQDPGLGLRLIYFSYDVKMKEKGDIPEGYSVSREKKERFSLILESASTNQTSMYLCASSPRTGAAFFGPGTRLTVL.

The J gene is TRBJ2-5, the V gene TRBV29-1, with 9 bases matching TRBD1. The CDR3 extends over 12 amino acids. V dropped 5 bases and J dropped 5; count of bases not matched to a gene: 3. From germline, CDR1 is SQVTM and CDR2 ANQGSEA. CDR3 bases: TGCAGCGTTAAGACAGGGGGGGAGACCCAGTACTTC. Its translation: CSVKTGGETQYF. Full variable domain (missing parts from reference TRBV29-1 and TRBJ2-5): SAVISQKPSRDICQRGTSLTIQCQVDSQVTMMFWYRQQPGQSLTLIATANQGSEATYESGFVIDKFPISRPNLTFSTLTVSNMSPEDSSIYLCSVKTGGETQYFGPGTRLLVL.

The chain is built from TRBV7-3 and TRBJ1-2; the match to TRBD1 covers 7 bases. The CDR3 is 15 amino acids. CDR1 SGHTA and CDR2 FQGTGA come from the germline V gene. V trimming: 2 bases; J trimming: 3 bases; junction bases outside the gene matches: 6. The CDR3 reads CASSLVGGADYGYTF. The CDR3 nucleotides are TGTGCCAGCAGCTTAGTAGGGGGCGCGGACTATGGCTACACCTTC.

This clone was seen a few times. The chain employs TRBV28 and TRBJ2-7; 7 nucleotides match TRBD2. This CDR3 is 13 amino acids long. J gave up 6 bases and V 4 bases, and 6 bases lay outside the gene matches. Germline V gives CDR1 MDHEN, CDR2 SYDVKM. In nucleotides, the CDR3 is TGTGCCAGCAGTTACGCGGGAGTTGCCGAGCAGTACTTC. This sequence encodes CASSYAGVAEQYF.

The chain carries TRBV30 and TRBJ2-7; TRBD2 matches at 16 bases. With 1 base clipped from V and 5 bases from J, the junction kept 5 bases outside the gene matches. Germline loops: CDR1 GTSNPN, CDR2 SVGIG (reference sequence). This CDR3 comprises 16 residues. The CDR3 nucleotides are TGTGCCTGGAGTGGGGGACTAGCGGGAGGGCCCCACGAGCAGTACTTC. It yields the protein CAWSGGLAGGPHEQYF.

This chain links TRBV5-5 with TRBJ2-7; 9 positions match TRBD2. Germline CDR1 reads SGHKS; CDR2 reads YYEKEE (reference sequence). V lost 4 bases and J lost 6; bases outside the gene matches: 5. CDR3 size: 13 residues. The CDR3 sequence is CASSRTSELEQYF. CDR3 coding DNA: TGTGCCAGCAGCCGGACTAGCGAACTCGAGCAGTACTTC.

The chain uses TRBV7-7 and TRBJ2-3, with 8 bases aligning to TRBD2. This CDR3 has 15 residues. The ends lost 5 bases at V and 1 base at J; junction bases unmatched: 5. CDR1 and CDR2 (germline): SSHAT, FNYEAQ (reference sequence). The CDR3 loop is CASSRRGAGTDTQYF. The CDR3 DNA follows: TGTGCCAGCAGCCGGCGGGGGGCGGGCACAGATACGCAGTATTTT. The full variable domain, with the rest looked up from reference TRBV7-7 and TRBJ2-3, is GAGVSQSPRYKVTKRGQDVTLRCDPISSHATLYWYQQALGQGPEFLTYFNYEAQPDKSGLPSDRFSAERPEGSISTLTIQRTEQRDSAMYRCASSRRGAGTDTQYFGPGTRLTVL.

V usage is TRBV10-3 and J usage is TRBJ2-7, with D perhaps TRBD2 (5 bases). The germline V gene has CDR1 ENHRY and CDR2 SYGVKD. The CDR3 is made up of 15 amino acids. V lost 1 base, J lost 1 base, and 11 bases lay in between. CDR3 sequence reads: CAISEFGLLSYEQYF. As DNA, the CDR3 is TGTGCCATCAGTGAGTTTGGACTTCTGTCCTACGAGCAGTACTTC.

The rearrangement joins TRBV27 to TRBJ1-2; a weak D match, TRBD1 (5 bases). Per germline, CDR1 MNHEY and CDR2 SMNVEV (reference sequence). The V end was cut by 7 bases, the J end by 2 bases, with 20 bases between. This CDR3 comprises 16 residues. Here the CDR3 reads CASTGHPLKGNYGYTF. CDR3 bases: TGTGCCAGCACCGGACACCCCCTCAAGGGGAACTATGGCTACACCTTC.

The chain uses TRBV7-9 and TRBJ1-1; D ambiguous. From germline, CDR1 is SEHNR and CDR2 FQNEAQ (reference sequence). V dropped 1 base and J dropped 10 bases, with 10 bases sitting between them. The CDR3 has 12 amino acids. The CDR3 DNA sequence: TGTGCCAGCAGCTTAGACGCAGGCCGAGCTTTCTTT. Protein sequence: CASSLDAGRAFF.

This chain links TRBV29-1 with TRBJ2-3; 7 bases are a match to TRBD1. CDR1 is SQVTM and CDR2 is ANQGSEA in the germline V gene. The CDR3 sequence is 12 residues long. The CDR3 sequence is CTSDRGTDTQYF. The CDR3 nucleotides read TGCACCTCCGACAGGGGCACAGATACGCAGTATTTT.

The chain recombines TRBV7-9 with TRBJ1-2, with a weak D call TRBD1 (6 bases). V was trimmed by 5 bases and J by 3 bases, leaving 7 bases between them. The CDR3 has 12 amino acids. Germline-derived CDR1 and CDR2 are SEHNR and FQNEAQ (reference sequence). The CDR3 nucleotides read TGTGCCAGCAGCAACAGGGACTATGGCTACACCTTC. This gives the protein CASSNRDYGYTF.

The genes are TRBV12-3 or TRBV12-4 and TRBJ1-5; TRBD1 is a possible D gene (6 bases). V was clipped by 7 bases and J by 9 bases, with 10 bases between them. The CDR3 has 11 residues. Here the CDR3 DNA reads TGTGCCAGCACCCGAGGGGGGCCCCAGCATTTT. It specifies CASTRGGPQHF.

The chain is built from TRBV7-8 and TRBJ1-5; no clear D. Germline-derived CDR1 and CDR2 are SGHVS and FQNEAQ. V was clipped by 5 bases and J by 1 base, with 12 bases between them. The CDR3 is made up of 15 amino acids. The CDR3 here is CASSRSADSNQPQHF. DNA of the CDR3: TGTGCCAGCAGCCGTAGCGCGGACAGCAATCAGCCCCAGCATTTT.

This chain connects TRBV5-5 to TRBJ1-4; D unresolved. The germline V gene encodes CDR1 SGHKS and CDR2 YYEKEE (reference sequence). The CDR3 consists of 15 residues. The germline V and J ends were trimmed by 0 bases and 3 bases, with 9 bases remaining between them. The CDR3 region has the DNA TGTGCCAGCAGCTTGGAATGGCTTTCTAATGAAAAACTGTTTTTT. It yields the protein CASSLEWLSNEKLFF.

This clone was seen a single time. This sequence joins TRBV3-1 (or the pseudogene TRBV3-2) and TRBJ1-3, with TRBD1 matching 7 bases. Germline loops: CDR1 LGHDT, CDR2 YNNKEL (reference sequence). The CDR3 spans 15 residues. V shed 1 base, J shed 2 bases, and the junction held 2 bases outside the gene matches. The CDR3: CASSQVTGTGNTIYF. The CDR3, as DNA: TGTGCCAGCAGCCAAGTGACAGGGACTGGAAACACCATATATTTT.

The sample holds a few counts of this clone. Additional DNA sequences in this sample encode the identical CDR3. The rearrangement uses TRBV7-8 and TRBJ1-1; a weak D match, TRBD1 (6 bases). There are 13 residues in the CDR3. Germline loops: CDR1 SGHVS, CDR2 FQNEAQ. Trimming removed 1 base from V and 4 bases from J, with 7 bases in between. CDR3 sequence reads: CASSLGGGTEAFF. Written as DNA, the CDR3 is TGTGCCAGCAGCTTAGGAGGGGGCACTGAAGCTTTCTTT.

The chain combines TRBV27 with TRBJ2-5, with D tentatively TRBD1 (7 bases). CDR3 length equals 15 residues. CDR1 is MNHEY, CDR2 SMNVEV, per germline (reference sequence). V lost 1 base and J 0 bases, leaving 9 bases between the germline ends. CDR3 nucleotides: TGTGCCAGCAGTTTATTCAGGGGGGACCAAGAGACCCAGTACTTC. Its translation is CASSLFRGDQETQYF.

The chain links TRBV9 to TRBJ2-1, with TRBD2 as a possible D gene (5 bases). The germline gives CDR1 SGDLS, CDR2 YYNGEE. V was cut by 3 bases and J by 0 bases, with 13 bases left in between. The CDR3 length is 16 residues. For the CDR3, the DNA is TGTGCCAGCAGCGCCCCCAGCGGCAGCTCCTACAATGAGCAGTTCTTC. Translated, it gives CASSAPSGSSYNEQFF.

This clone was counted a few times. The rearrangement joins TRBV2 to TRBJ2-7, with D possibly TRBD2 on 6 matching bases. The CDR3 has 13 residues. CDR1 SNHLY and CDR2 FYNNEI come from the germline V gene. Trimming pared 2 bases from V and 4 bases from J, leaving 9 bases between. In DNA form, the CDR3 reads TGTGCCAGCAGTGAACAGCGGGCGTACGAGCAGTACTTC. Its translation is CASSEQRAYEQYF.

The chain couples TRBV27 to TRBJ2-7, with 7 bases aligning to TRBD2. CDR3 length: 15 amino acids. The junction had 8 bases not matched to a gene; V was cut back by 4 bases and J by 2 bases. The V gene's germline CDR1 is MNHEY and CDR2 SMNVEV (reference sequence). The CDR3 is CASSSGRGSAYEQYF. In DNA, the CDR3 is TGTGCCAGCAGTTCAGGTCGCGGGAGTGCCTACGAGCAGTACTTC.

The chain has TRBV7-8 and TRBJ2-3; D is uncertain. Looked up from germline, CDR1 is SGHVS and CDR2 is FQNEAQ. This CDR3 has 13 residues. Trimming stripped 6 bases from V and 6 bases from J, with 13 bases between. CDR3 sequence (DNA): TGTGCCAGCAGTCGGTTCCCCTCGGATACGCAGTATTTT. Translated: CASSRFPSDTQYF. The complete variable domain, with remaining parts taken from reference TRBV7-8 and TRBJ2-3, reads GAGVSQSPRYKVAKRGQDVALRCDPISGHVSLFWYQQALGQGPEFLTYFQNEAQLDKSGLPSDRFFAERPEGSVSTLKIQRTQQEDSAVYLCASSRFPSDTQYFGPGTRLTVL.

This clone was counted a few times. The CDR3 protein is CASSPIAGYNEQFF. The CDR3 nucleotides read TGTGCCAGCAGCCCGATAGCGGGGTACAATGAGCAGTTCTTC. The chain links TRBV4-2 to TRBJ2-1, with 8 bases lining up with TRBD2. Germline lookup yields CDR1 LGHNA and CDR2 YNFKEQ. With V trimmed by 4 bases and J by 4 bases, 3 bases remained unmatched. CDR3 size: 14 residues.

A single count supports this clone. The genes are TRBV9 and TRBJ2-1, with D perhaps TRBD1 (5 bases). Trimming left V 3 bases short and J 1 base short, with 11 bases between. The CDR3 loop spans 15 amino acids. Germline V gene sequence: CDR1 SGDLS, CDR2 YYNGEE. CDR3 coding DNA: TGTGCCAGCAGCGCGCAGGGTAAATCCTACAATGAGCAGTTCTTC. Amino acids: CASSAQGKSYNEQFF.